The sequence of this TCR beta chain was determined in a study of T-cell reconstitution after alpha-beta-depleted transplantation in children. This clonotype was observed at least ten times. Using unique molecular identifiers, the investigators prepared the TCRbeta library. Each CDR3 protein gets one entry after TCRdb re-called the PCR reads with MiXCR. The profile covers about half a million distinct CDR3 sequences, with approximately 12% appearing a single time and more than 5.5% taken by the ten largest. CDR3 length: 14 residues. The V and J ends lost 5 bases and 7 bases respectively, with 12 bases between them.

The chain uses TRBV12-3 or TRBV12-4 and TRBJ1-6; no clear D gene. The sequences come from PBMCs from the stem cell graft donor, collected from the stem cell graft. The sequence was obtained from a human donor who donated a stem cell graft to a child with combined immunodeficiency. Here the CDR3 reads CASSTLGRNSPLHF. The CDR3 DNA reads TGTGCCAGCAGTACTTTGGGTAGGAATTCACCCCTCCACTTT.